The clone carrying this T cell receptor (beta chain) was recorded once. The sample is drawn from a study of blood T cell repertoires in COVID-19. At the level of the study: Sources were T cells, B-cell-depleted T cells, or PBMCs; the material itself was cDNA or gDNA.

The CDR3 totals 20 residues. With V trimmed by 3 bases and J by 1 base, 16 bases remained unmatched. Germline V gene lookup returns CDR1 KGHSH and CDR2 LQKENI. In terms of age and location, participants ranged from about 18 to 90 years and lived in around 22 US areas. Categorization into cohorts depended on clinical history that participants reported. Authors' methods: How many nucleated cells were present was estimated from reference gene primer amplification. Here immunoSEQ multiplex PCR was the method, and the copy in TCRdb shows in-frame clones only, minus some. Clonal size and the V and J genes are those of that table, whereas D and trimming came from the DNA. The sample contains over 200,000 clones, 70% to 90% of which appear only once.

This TCR derives from a young man who had recovered from COVID-19. Sample: PBMCs or T cells enriched from blood (not recorded which). This rearrangement joins TRBV18 to TRBJ2-1; TRBD2 aligns across 9 bases. CDR3 bases: TGTGCCAGCTCACCTTCGGGCTCAGGGTTAGCGGGAGCGTCCTACAATGAGCAGTTCTTC. Its translation is CASSPSGSGLAGASYNEQFF.